The next 20 T cell receptor beta chains were all read from a single sample in a study of T-cell memory formation after mild COVID-19. TCRdb analysed the 5' RACE reads with MiXCR anew, one entry per CDR3 protein. The repertoire consists of 300,000 to 400,000 distinct CDR3 sequences, with roughly 15% occurring once and the leading ten covering 20% to 25%. Input material: PBMCs or a T cell subset sorted from them (not recorded which). The source of these receptors is a man younger than 35 who had mild COVID-19 (a few samples of this study predate the infection). Cell type and time point are not known.

This clonotype was detected only a few times. This CDR3 reads CASSFPLGTQYF. CDR3 coding DNA: TGTGCCAGCAGTTTCCCCCTTGGTACGCAGTATTTT. The chain combines TRBV12-3 or TRBV12-4 with TRBJ2-3; D not certain. V lost 3 bases to trimming and J lost 8 bases, with 9 bases between them. The length of the CDR3 is 12 residues.

This chain links TRBV12-3 or TRBV12-4 with TRBJ2-1; no firm D call. The V end lost 2 bases, the J end lost 7 bases, and 9 bases lay between the germline ends. CDR3 length equals 13 residues. Written as DNA, the CDR3 is TGTGCCAGCAGTTTATGGAGCAGGAATGAGCAGTTCTTC. Translated, it gives CASSLWSRNEQFF.

In DNA form, the CDR3 reads TGTGCCAGCAGCACGGGACAGGGGGTCACTGAAGCTTTCTTT. Translating it yields CASSTGQGVTEAFF. The chain recombines TRBV5-4 with TRBJ1-1; 11 bases are a match to TRBD1. Germline lookup yields CDR1 SGHNT and CDR2 YYREEE (reference sequence). The CDR3 length is 14 residues. V shed 4 bases and J 4 bases; nucleotides not matched to a gene: 3.

The table lists this clonotype with a few counts. The chain recombines TRBV5-1 with TRBJ1-1; a weak D match, TRBD1 (5 bases). V lost 4 bases and J 3 bases, leaving 13 bases between the germline ends. Germline values: CDR1 SGHRS, CDR2 YFSETQ. The CDR3 is made up of 14 amino acids. As DNA, the CDR3 is TGCGCCAGCAGCCTGCCGGGGCCGGACACTGAAGCTTTCTTT. Encoded protein: CASSLPGPDTEAFF.

There are a few counts of this clonotype. The chain couples TRBV10-3 to TRBJ1-2; TRBD1 matches 9 bases. The CDR3 consists of 13 residues. The germline CDR1 and CDR2 sequences are ENHRY and SYGVKD. Trimming removed 7 bases from V and 7 bases from J; junction bases left unmatched: 7. The CDR3 sequence: CAITPDRGAGYTF. The CDR3 DNA reads as TGTGCCATCACCCCTGACAGGGGGGCTGGCTACACCTTC.

The table lists this clonotype with a few counts. The chain combines TRBV4-1 with TRBJ2-7; unclear D gene. This CDR3 is 14 amino acids long. V dropped 0 bases and J dropped 0 bases, with 6 bases sitting between them. Germline CDR1 is MGHRA and CDR2 is YSYEKL. The CDR3 DNA reads as TGCGCCAGCAGCCAAGACGCCGACTCCTACGAGCAGTACTTC. Protein product: CASSQDADSYEQYF.

V is TRBV12-3 or TRBV12-4 and J is TRBJ2-2; maybe TRBD2 (6 bases). This CDR3 region has 15 residues. Trimming stripped 7 bases from V and 4 bases from J, with 16 bases between. The CDR3 here is CASTTGGTVTGELFF. Written as DNA, the CDR3 is TGTGCCAGCACCACTGGCGGGACGGTCACCGGGGAGCTGTTTTTT.

The chain recombines TRBV18 with TRBJ2-5; D is uncertain. The CDR3 is made up of 21 amino acids. Per germline, CDR1 KGHSH and CDR2 LQKENI. V gave up 3 bases and J gave up 3 bases, with 32 bases separating them. Written as DNA, the CDR3 is TGTGCCAGCTCACCGAAAATACTCGAGACCGAAGATTCTTACATTGAAGAGACCCAGTACTTC. It translates to CASSPKILETEDSYIEETQYF. Full variable domain (rest looked up from reference TRBV18 and TRBJ2-5): NAGVMQNPRHLVRRRGQEARLRCSPMKGHSHVYWYRQLPEEGLKFMVYLQKENIIDESGMPKERFSAEFPKEGPSILRIQQVVRGDSAAYFCASSPKILETEDSYIEETQYFGPGTRLLVL.

There are a few counts of this clonotype. The rearrangement uses TRBV7-9 and TRBJ2-7; D is perhaps TRBD1 (6 bases). The CDR3 runs 14 residues. Trimming removed 4 bases from V and 2 bases from J, with 12 bases in between. Germline V lookup: CDR1 SEHNR, CDR2 FQNEAQ (reference sequence). The CDR3 DNA follows: TGTGCCAGCAGCTCCAGGGGAATTCCCTACGAGCAGTACTTC. Translated, it gives CASSSRGIPYEQYF. Together with reference TRBV7-9 and TRBJ2-7, the CDR3 gives the full variable domain: DTGVSQNPRHKITKRGQNVTFRCDPISEHNRLYWYRQTLGQGPEFLTYFQNEAQLEKSRLLSDRFSAERPKGSFSTLEIQRTEQGDSAMYLCASSSRGIPYEQYFGPGTRLTVT.

This clonotype was detected ten times or more. The junction and the germline gene differ at one end; a read error may be behind it. V is TRBV7-2 and J is TRBJ2-3, with 11 bases aligning to TRBD2. The CDR3 runs 16 residues. Germline V gene data show CDR1 as SGHTA and CDR2 as FQGNSA. CDR3 region: CASSLGLAGGRDTQYF. The CDR3 nucleotides are TGCGCCAGCAGCCTGGGCCTAGCGGGGGGCAGAGATACGCAGTATTTT.

The chain couples TRBV7-8 to TRBJ1-5, with 7 bases lining up with TRBD1. After removal of 8 bases from V and 2 bases from J, the junction contained 6 bases not matched to a gene. Per germline, CDR1 SGHVS and CDR2 FQNEAQ. The CDR3 consists of 14 residues. The CDR3 sequence: CASEIGQGNQPQHF. In DNA, the CDR3 is TGTGCCAGCGAAATTGGACAGGGCAATCAGCCCCAGCATTTT.

The chain uses TRBV6-2 or TRBV6-3 and TRBJ2-1, with TRBD2 as a possible D gene (5 bases). The CDR3 runs to 15 residues. V gave up 0 bases and J gave up 7 bases, with 13 bases separating them. The germline CDR1 and CDR2 sequences are MNHEY and SVGEGT. The CDR3 DNA sequence: TGTGCCAGCAGTTACTCGTGGGGTACGGGGAATGAGCAGTTCTTC. It encodes CASSYSWGTGNEQFF.

The sample holds many counts of this clonotype. The chain combines TRBV7-3 with TRBJ2-1; no firm D call. V was cut by 1 base and J by 6 bases, with 13 bases left in between. Germline assignment: CDR1 SGHTA and CDR2 FQGTGA. The CDR3 is made up of 15 amino acids. CDR3 coding DNA: TGTGCCAGCAGCTTAAACAGTGGCCGGGTCAATGAGCAGTTCTTC. This codes for CASSLNSGRVNEQFF. The full variable domain, rest sourced from reference TRBV7-3 and TRBJ2-1, is GAGVSQTPSNKVTEKGKYVELRCDPISGHTALYWYRQSLGQGPEFLIYFQGTGAADDSGLPNDRFFAVRPEGSVSTLKIQRTERGDSAVYLCASSLNSGRVNEQFFGPGTRLTVL.

This clonotype was seen more than once but under ten times. This chain links TRBV12-3 or TRBV12-4 with TRBJ2-7; perhaps TRBD2 as D (7 bases). V was pared by 7 bases and J by 5 bases, with 18 bases between. The CDR3 sequence is 14 residues long. CDR3 loop: CASKRGGSNDEQYV. The CDR3 DNA follows: TGTGCCAGCAAAAGGGGGGGTTCCAACGACGAGCAGTACGTC.

The chain combines TRBV5-6 with TRBJ2-7, with 15 bases aligning to TRBD2. The junction had 3 bases not matched to a gene; V was cut back by 4 bases and J by 1 base. The germline V gene encodes CDR1 SGHDT and CDR2 YYEEEE. This CDR3 region has 16 residues. This CDR3 reads CASSDGLAGGSYEQYF. The CDR3 DNA reads TGTGCCAGCAGCGACGGACTAGCGGGGGGGTCCTACGAGCAGTACTTC.

This rearrangement joins TRBV6-5 to TRBJ2-2; D gene unclear. V was clipped by 5 bases and J by 7 bases, with 17 bases between them. Germline CDR1 MNHEY, CDR2 SVGAGI. This CDR3 contains 15 residues. CDR3 sequence reads: CASSIPRTFGGELFF. CDR3 DNA sequence: TGTGCCAGCAGTATACCTCGGACCTTCGGCGGGGAGCTGTTTTTT.

In its sample, this clonotype was seen a few times. This rearrangement joins TRBV25-1 to TRBJ1-1; D remains ambiguous. V was shortened by 3 bases and J by 8 bases, with 10 bases between the two germline ends. The CDR3 has 12 amino acids. CDR1 is MGHDK and CDR2 is SYGVNS in the germline V gene. The CDR3 loop reads CASSEPPGEAFF. In DNA, the CDR3 is TGTGCCAGCAGTGAGCCCCCCGGCGAAGCTTTCTTT.

The V call is TRBV29-1, the J call TRBJ2-7; D unresolved. This CDR3 is built from 13 residues. Trimming removed 1 base at V and 4 bases at J, with 11 bases between. The germline V gene has CDR1 SQVTM and CDR2 ANQGSEA. DNA of the CDR3: TGCAGCGTTGAAGCGCAGACTTCATACGAGCAGTACTTC. This translates into CSVEAQTSYEQYF.

The J gene is TRBJ2-1, the V gene TRBV9; D call uncertain. Looked up from germline, CDR1 is SGDLS and CDR2 is YYNGEE. CDR3 length equals 14 residues. V was trimmed by 0 bases and J by 0 bases, leaving 4 bases between them. CDR3 sequence reads: CASSVAGSYNEQFF. The CDR3, as DNA: TGTGCCAGCAGCGTAGCGGGCTCCTACAATGAGCAGTTCTTC. The variable domain in full, completed from reference TRBV9 and TRBJ2-1, reads DSGVTQTPKHLITATGQRVTLRCSPRSGDLSVYWYQQSLDQGLQFLIQYYNGEERAKGNILERFSAQQFPDLHSELNLSSLELGDSALYFCASSVAGSYNEQFFGPGTRLTVL.

The chain recombines TRBV6-5 with TRBJ2-3; D uncertain. The CDR3 is 12 residues long. Germline V lookup: CDR1 MNHEY, CDR2 SVGAGI. Trimming removed 6 bases at V and 2 bases at J, with 6 bases between. The DNA for the CDR3 is TGTGCCAGCAGATCTTACACAGATACGCAGTATTTT. Translating gives CASRSYTDTQYF.